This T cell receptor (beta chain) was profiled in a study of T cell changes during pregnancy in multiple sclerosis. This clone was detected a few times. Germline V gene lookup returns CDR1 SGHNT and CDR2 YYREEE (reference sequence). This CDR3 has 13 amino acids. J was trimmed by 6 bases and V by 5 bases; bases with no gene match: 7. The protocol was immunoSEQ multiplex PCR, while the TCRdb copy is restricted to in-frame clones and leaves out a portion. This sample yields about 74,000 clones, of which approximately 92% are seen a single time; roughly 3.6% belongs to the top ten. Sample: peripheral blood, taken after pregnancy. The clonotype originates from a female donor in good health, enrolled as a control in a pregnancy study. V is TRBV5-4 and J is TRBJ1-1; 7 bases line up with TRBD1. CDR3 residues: CASRSGGSPEAFF. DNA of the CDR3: TGTGCCAGCAGGTCAGGGGGAAGCCCTGAAGCTTTCTTT.